This T cell receptor beta chain was identified in a study of T-cell reconstitution after alpha-beta-depleted transplantation in children. A TCRbeta library incorporating unique molecular identifiers was prepared. TCRdb ran MiXCR on the PCR reads and lists one entry per CDR3 protein. Of hundreds of thousands of distinct CDR3 sequences listed, 13% were seen once; the top ten hold roughly 4.5%. This clonotype came up a few times. Germline CDR1 reads SGHNT; CDR2 reads YYREEE (reference sequence). With 0 bases removed from V and 9 bases from J, the gap between germline ends came to 10 bases. This CDR3 comprises 13 residues.

This sequence joins TRBV5-4 and TRBJ2-1; D remains ambiguous. Sequences were derived from PBMCs, sampled from the stem cell graft. This sequence originates from a human donor who donated a stem cell graft to a child with Fanconi anemia. The chain's CDR3 is CASSLVGRTEQFF. Here the CDR3 DNA reads TGTGCCAGCAGCTTGGTTGGTAGGACTGAGCAGTTCTTC.